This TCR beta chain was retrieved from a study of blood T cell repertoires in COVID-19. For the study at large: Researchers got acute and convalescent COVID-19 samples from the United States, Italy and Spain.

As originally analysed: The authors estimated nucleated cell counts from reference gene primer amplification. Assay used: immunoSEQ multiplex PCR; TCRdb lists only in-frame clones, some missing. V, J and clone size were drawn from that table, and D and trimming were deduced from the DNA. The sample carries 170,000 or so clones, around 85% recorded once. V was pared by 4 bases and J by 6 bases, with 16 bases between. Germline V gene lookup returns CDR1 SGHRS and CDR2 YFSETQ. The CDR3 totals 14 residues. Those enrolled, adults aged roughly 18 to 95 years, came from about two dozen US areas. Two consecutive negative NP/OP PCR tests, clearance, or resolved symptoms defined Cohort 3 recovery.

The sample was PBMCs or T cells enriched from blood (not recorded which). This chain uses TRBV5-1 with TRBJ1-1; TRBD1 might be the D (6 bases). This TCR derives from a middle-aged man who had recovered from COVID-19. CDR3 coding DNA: TGCGCCAGCAGCGGGGGCCCCGCGGACGCTGAAGCTTTCTTT. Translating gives CASSGGPADAEAFF.